A single sample is the source of the 13 T cell receptor beta chains below, sequenced in a study of blood T cell repertoires in COVID-19. Sequencing was performed with immunoSEQ multiplex PCR; in TCRdb, only in-frame clones are kept and a portion is missing. This table holds about 74,000 clones, around nine tenths found once. Material: peripheral blood. Receptor source: a man aged 45-65 years with acute or convalescent COVID-19.

The rearrangement links TRBV11-2 to TRBJ2-7; TRBD1 agrees at 8 bases. The junction had 7 bases not matched to a gene; V was cut back by 5 bases and J by 4 bases. Germline V CDR1 and CDR2: SGHAT, FQNNGV. This CDR3 comprises 14 residues. The CDR3 DNA is TGTGCCAGCAGCCCCCGGGACAGGCTTTACGAGCAGTACTTC. This sequence encodes CASSPRDRLYEQYF.

This chain uses TRBV12-3 or TRBV12-4 with TRBJ1-6; the D is unclear. The V and J ends lost 5 bases and 9 bases respectively, with 8 bases between them. This CDR3 comprises 12 residues. DNA for the CDR3: TGTGCCAGCAGTACCGAGAGTTCACCCCTCCACTTT. Its protein is CASSTESSPLHF.

CDR3 sequence reads: CASSEVRAQQFF. The CDR3 nucleotides are TGTGCCAGCAGTGAGGTACGTGCGCAGCAGTTCTTC. The chain is built from TRBV2 and TRBJ2-1; D unresolved. The germline V gene encodes CDR1 SNHLY and CDR2 FYNNEI. Trimming removed 3 bases from V and 11 bases from J, with 11 bases in between. The CDR3 sequence is 12 residues long.

This chain uses TRBV6-1 with TRBJ1-3, with 7 bases fitting TRBD1. Looked up from germline, CDR1 is MNHNS and CDR2 is SASEGT. V lost 1 base to trimming and J lost 3 bases; unmatched junction nucleotides: 3. The CDR3 covers 15 residues. The CDR3 spells CASSEGGGFGNTIYF. CDR3 nucleotide sequence: TGTGCCAGCAGTGAAGGAGGGGGCTTTGGAAACACCATATATTTT.

The V gene is TRBV6-5, the J gene TRBJ2-7, with 8 bases lining up with TRBD2. After removal of 5 bases from V and 5 bases from J, the junction contained 2 bases not matched to a gene. CDR1 MNHEY and CDR2 SVGAGI come from the germline V gene. The CDR3 has 12 amino acids. The CDR3 is CASSSGSHEQYF. In nucleotides, the CDR3 is TGTGCCAGCAGTAGCGGGAGCCACGAGCAGTACTTC.

CDR3 sequence (DNA): TGTGCCAGCAGTTTAAACGGCTACAATGAGCAGTTCTTC. Protein sequence: CASSLNGYNEQFF. The V call is TRBV27, the J call TRBJ2-1, with unresolved D. Between the trimmed V and J ends, which lost 2 bases and 3 bases, there was a span of 5 bases. Germline V gene sequence: CDR1 MNHEY, CDR2 SMNVEV (reference sequence). This CDR3 has 13 residues.

J is TRBJ1-2 and V is TRBV3-1 (or the pseudogene TRBV3-2); D not certain. The V gene's germline CDR1 is LGHDT and CDR2 YNNKEL (reference sequence). The CDR3 runs 14 residues. V was trimmed by 0 bases and J by 4 bases, leaving 9 bases between them. As DNA, the CDR3 is TGTGCCAGCAGCCAAGAGAGTTTCTCCTATGGCTACACCTTC. It specifies CASSQESFSYGYTF.

The chain joins TRBV7-9 to TRBJ2-2; perhaps TRBD1 as D (6 bases). V lost 1 base to trimming and J lost 6 bases, with 12 bases between them. The CDR3 length is 15 residues. Germline CDR1 reads SEHNR; CDR2 reads FQNEAQ (reference sequence). The CDR3 nucleotides are TGTGCCAGCAGCTTAGATTCCAGGGGCTCCGGGGAGCTGTTTTTT. Protein sequence: CASSLDSRGSGELFF.

The J gene is TRBJ2-1, the V gene TRBV3-1 (or the pseudogene TRBV3-2); 12 bases are shared with TRBD2. The germline V gene encodes CDR1 LGHDT and CDR2 YNNKEL (reference sequence). The CDR3 sequence is 16 residues long. J was trimmed by 8 bases and V by 2 bases; bases with no gene match: 7. The CDR3 region is CASSQNLAGGGDEQFF. CDR3 DNA: TGTGCCAGCAGCCAAAACCTAGCGGGAGGGGGGGATGAGCAGTTCTTC.

The CDR3 loop reads CASSLASSASSGELFF. The CDR3 region has the DNA TGCGCCAGCAGCTTGGCGTCTTCGGCTAGTTCCGGGGAGCTGTTTTTT. The genes are TRBV5-1 and TRBJ2-2, with D unresolved. Per the germline V gene, CDR1 is SGHRS and CDR2 is YFSETQ. V lost 0 bases to trimming and J lost 6 bases, with 15 bases between them. This CDR3 is 16 amino acids long.

This chain joins TRBV28 and TRBJ1-3; TRBD1 agrees at 8 bases. The ends lost 8 bases at V and 3 bases at J; junction bases unmatched: 9. CDR3 length: 15 amino acids. Germline CDR1 and CDR2: MDHEN and SYDVKM. The CDR3 loop reads CASYSQGAGGNTIYF. Written as DNA, the CDR3 is TGTGCCAGCTATTCTCAGGGGGCGGGTGGAAACACCATATATTTT.

This clone was seen once. This chain uses TRBV18 with TRBJ2-5; D ambiguous. The germline gives CDR1 KGHSH, CDR2 LQKENI. The CDR3 runs to 13 residues. Trimming stripped 6 bases from V and 0 bases from J, with 8 bases between. The CDR3 nucleotides read TGTGCCAGCTCCCCTAACTACCAAGAGACCCAGTACTTC. This encodes CASSPNYQETQYF.

The chain is built from TRBV7-2 and TRBJ2-3; 9 positions match TRBD1. Trimming took 3 bases from V and 6 from J; bases not matched to a gene: 4. Germline-derived CDR1 and CDR2 are SGHTA and FQGNSA. This CDR3 comprises 14 residues. This CDR3 is CASSLGQGGDTQYF. In nucleotides, the CDR3 is TGTGCCAGCAGCTTGGGACAGGGAGGGGATACGCAGTATTTT.